This T cell receptor (beta chain) stems from a study of T cells in localized non-small cell lung cancer. Study results and caveats: Clonality of T cells reached its maximum in uninvolved adjacent lung, surpassing tumor. Detection in adjacent lung was observed for a median 57 of the top 100 tumor clones.

Measured with immunoSEQ multiplex PCR; TCRdb has only the in-frame clones, and not every one. The repertoire includes fewer than 40,000 clones, approximately 81% of them detected once, and about two fifths sits in the top ten. Turning to this clone: Its target is unknown.

Germline CDR1 SGHVS, CDR2 FQNEAQ. The V gene lost 5 bases and the J gene lost 4 bases, with 11 bases spanning the gap. The CDR3 length is 13 residues. The material sequenced was peripheral blood, taken before any cancer treatment. The chain combines TRBV7-8 with TRBJ1-1, with D tentatively TRBD1 (6 bases). The source of this sequence is a male donor at least 60 years old with stage II squamous cell lung carcinoma. CDR3: CASSPFRGTEAFF. The CDR3 DNA reads TGTGCCAGCAGCCCGTTCAGGGGCACTGAAGCTTTCTTT.